This T cell receptor (beta chain) was sequenced in a study of cytomegalovirus exposure and HLA in healthy donors. CDR1 and CDR2 (germline): SQVTM, ANQGSEA. V shed 7 bases and J shed 3 bases, with 16 bases lying between them. The CDR3 loop spans 13 amino acids. The PCR contained 60 Vbeta and 13 Jbeta primers. Assay used: immunoSEQ multiplex PCR; TCRdb lists only in-frame clones, some missing. The table shows about 170,000 clones, with about 80% occurring only once. V is TRBV29-1 and J is TRBJ2-7, with a possible D match to TRBD2 (6 bases). Sequencing was performed on PBMCs. This TCR was recovered from a woman aged 25-40 years in good health and CMV-seropositive. CDR3 sequence (DNA): TGCAGCGCTAGGCGGGGTGGCGGCTACGAGCAGTACTTC. This gives the protein CSARRGGGYEQYF.